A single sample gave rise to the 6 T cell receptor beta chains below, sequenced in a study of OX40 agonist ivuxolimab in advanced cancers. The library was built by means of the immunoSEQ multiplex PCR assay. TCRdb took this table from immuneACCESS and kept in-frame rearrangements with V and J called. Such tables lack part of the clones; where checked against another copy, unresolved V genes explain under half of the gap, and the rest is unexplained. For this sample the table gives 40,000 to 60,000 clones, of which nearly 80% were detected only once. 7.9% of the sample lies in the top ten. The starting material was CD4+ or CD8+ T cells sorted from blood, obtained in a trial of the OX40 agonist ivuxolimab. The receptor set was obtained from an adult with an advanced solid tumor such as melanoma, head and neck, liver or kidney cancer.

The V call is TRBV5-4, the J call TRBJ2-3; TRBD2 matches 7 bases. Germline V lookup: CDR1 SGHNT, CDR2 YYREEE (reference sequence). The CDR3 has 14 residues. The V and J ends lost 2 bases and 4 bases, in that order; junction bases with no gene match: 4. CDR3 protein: CASSFKAGPDTQYF. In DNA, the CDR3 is TGTGCCAGCAGCTTTAAAGCGGGACCAGATACGCAGTATTTT.

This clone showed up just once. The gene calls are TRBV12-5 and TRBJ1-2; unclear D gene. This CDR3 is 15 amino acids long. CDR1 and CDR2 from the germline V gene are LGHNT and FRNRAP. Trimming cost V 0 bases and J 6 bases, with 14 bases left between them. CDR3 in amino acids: CASGLVIKEGDGYTF. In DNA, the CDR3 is TGTGCTAGTGGTTTGGTAATCAAAGAAGGAGATGGCTACACCTTC. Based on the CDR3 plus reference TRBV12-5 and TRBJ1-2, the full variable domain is DARVTQTPRHKVTEMGQEVTMRCQPILGHNTVFWYRQTMMQGLELLAYFRNRAPLDDSGMPKDRFSAEMPDATLATLKIQPSEPRDSAVYFCASGLVIKEGDGYTFGSGTRLTVV.

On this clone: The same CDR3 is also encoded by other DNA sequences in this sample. This CDR3 is CASRTPGLVQETQYF. CDR3 nucleotide sequence: TGTGCCAGCAGAACCCCGGGACTGGTCCAAGAGACCCAGTACTTC. The genes are TRBV6-5 and TRBJ2-5; D might be TRBD2 (6 bases). The V end was cut by 6 bases, the J end by 1 base, with 15 bases between. CDR3 length equals 15 residues. Germline V gene sequence: CDR1 MNHEY, CDR2 SVGAGI.

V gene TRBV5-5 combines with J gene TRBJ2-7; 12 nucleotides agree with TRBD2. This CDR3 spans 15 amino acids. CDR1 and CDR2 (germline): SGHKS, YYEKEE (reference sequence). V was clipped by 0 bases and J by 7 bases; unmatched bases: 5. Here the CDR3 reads CASSLGLAGVREQYF. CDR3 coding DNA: TGTGCCAGCAGCTTGGGACTAGCGGGAGTGAGAGAGCAGTACTTC.

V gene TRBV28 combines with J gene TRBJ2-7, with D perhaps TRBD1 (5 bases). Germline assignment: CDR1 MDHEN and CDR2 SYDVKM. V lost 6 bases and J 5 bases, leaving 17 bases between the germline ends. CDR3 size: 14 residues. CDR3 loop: CASSSIQGIHEQYF. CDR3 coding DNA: TGTGCCAGCAGCTCTATCCAGGGAATCCACGAGCAGTACTTC.

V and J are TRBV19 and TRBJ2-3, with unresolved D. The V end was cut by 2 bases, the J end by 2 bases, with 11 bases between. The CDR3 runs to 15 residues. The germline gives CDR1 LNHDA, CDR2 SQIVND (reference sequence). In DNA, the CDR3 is TGTGCCAGTAGTATATTCTCGACCGACACAGATACGCAGTATTTT. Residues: CASSIFSTDTDTQYF.